Following are 5 T cell receptor beta chains from one sample sequenced in a study of T cell responses to AZD1222 COVID-19 vaccine (dated by TCRdb to 2020 to 2022). The library was built by means of the immunoSEQ multiplex PCR assay. TCRdb took over this immuneACCESS table, retaining in-frame rearrangements with V and J assigned. Such tables are incomplete; in checked studies, under half of the missing clones stem from an unresolved V gene, and the remainder is unexplained. This sample comprises 210,000 or so clones, less than 95% of them detected only once. The top ten clonotypes cover around 1.7% of the sample. The time point label here, explained by the study, means: about 28 days (+/-7) after the second vaccine dose. The treatment or condition label here, explained by the study, means: meningococcal conjugate vaccine given as trial control. This material consisted of peripheral blood, taken 28 days after the second dose of the MenACWY control vaccine. All receptors derive from an adult who received the MenACWY meningococcal vaccine as a control.

The chain combines TRBV25-1 with TRBJ1-6; TRBD1 is a possible D gene (6 bases). The CDR3 is made up of 15 amino acids. Germline V CDR1 and CDR2: MGHDK, SYGVNS. V was pared by 3 bases and J by 10 bases, with 16 bases between. The CDR3 sequence is CASSDHQGLGSPLHF. In nucleotides, the CDR3 is TGTGCCAGCAGTGATCACCAGGGGTTAGGATCACCCCTCCACTTT.

This chain uses TRBV19 with TRBJ2-2; D unclear. This CDR3 has 15 residues. Deletions cut 5 bases from V and 0 bases from J, with 10 bases between. Germline loops: CDR1 LNHDA, CDR2 SQIVND (reference sequence). CDR3 coding DNA: TGTGCCAGTAGTTACGCACGTTCGAACACCGGGGAGCTGTTTTTT. This gives the protein CASSYARSNTGELFF.

V usage is TRBV19 and J usage is TRBJ2-1; 9 nucleotides match TRBD2. Per germline, CDR1 LNHDA and CDR2 SQIVND (reference sequence). The CDR3 totals 14 residues. Unmatched junction bases numbered 3, after V lost 4 bases and J lost 5 bases. CDR3 amino acids: CASSSGRGDNEQFF. The DNA of the CDR3 is TGTGCCAGTAGTAGCGGGAGGGGCGACAATGAGCAGTTCTTC.

V and J are TRBV5-1 and TRBJ2-7; TRBD1 matches 7 bases. V lost 1 base, J lost 4 bases, and 8 bases stayed unmatched. Germline CDR1 and CDR2: SGHRS and YFSETQ. The CDR3 loop spans 15 amino acids. The CDR3 DNA follows: TGCGCCAGCAGCTTGTCAGGACAGGCCGAATACGAGCAGTACTTC. It translates to CASSLSGQAEYEQYF.

The CDR3 DNA reads as TGTGCCAGCAGCGCCCAGGACAGGGTAAACAATCAGCCCCAGCATTTT. Translating it yields CASSAQDRVNNQPQHF. The rearrangement links TRBV9 to TRBJ1-5, with TRBD1 matching 8 bases. Losses at the gene ends were 3 bases for V and 3 bases for J; bases not matched to a gene: 8. The CDR3 has 16 amino acids. Germline V gene data show CDR1 as SGDLS and CDR2 as YYNGEE.